A selection of T cell receptor beta chains follows, all from one sample in a study of Ad26.COV2.S vaccination and SARS-CoV-2 variants. Produced via immunoSEQ multiplex PCR; TCRdb's table is partial and in-frame only. The sample contains about 400,000 clones, around four fifths of which appear only once. The sample in question was peripheral blood, obtained in a trial of Ad26.COV2.S vaccine versus placebo. Receptor source: a person aged 18-60 years who received the Ad26.COV2.S COVID-19 vaccine or a placebo. Each CDR3 is given without its conserved first and last residue.

v_gene,j_gene,len,CDR3aa
TRBV18,TRBJ1-4,11,ASSLNRDEKLF
TRBV18,TRBJ1-6,11,ASSPLDNSPLH
TRBV21-1,TRBJ1-2,9,ARGRGNGYT
TRBV11-2,TRBJ2-7,13,ASSLALASQGEQY
TRBV27,TRBJ2-1,13,ASRSGLAGDNEQF
TRBV7-2,TRBJ2-3,13,ASLRSGQSTDTQY
TRBV5-1,TRBJ2-3,10,ASSLLDPPQY
TRBV5-4,TRBJ2-5,15,ASSHYVSGGIQETQY
TRBV5-6,TRBJ1-2,11,ASSRLGIDGYT
TRBV5-6,TRBJ2-5,11,ASRGQLQETQY
TRBV2,TRBJ1-1,12,ARAGGRKNTEAF
TRBV5-4,TRBJ2-4,13,ASSSASGSGNIQY
TRBV7-2,TRBJ1-2,12,ASSLIPLRDGYT
TRBV19,TRBJ1-2,12,ASSPQTEDYGYT
TRBV19,TRBJ2-2,15,ASGEIWGQGDYRELF
TRBV6-5,TRBJ2-5,13,ASRGEAGGEETQY
TRBV6-5,TRBJ1-5,11,ASSYEAQQPQH
TRBV10-3,TRBJ2-3,10,AISENTDTQY
TRBV7-3,TRBJ2-5,12,ASSSGTAQETQY
TRBV27,TRBJ1-4,12,ASSLRVANEKLF
TRBV4-2,TRBJ2-3,16,ASSLSGSRYESTDTQY
TRBV25-1,TRBJ2-1,13,ASSESGIRRNEQF
TRBV7-9,TRBJ1-2,14,ASSSAPGQGIYGYT
TRBV11-3,TRBJ2-5,16,ASSSRVAGVLVRETQY
TRBV5-1,TRBJ1-1,12,ASSLGGDSTEAF
TRBV11-2,TRBJ1-1,10,ASSLSQTEAF